The TCR beta chain under discussion was sequenced for a study of cytotoxic CD8 clonotypes in ibrutinib-treated CLL listed by TCRdb under 2021. Some background on the complete study: The cohort included roughly 15 treatment-naive and approximately eleven relapsed/refractory patients; around 18 were IGHV unmutated. Every sample from remission and from progressive disease was obtained while the patients were still on ibrutinib. Responses were partial in roughly 24 patients and complete in 2; after median about 70 months follow-up, roughly 15 stayed in remission and some twelve progressed. Samples averaged about 260,000 productive templates and approximately 100,000 productive rearrangements. Cryopreserved peripheral blood mononuclear cells were collected at three points: before therapy, at response, and at either sustained remission or disease progression. Response samples were obtained after a median of approximately twelve months of treatment, with a range of roughly 6 to 36 months. Longitudinal samples were obtainable from about 30% of the roughly 90 participants in the trial. The full study reports these points: Baseline clonality was found to be higher than that of age-matched healthy donors and was strongly correlated with circulating CD8+ T-cell counts. Public clonotypes were found to be uncommon and were observed to contract or remain stable during treatment; the increase in clonality was shown to reflect expansion of private clonotypes at ibrutinib response. Lymph node repertoires were not examined, and the timing of sampling was not matched between patients in sustained remission and those whose disease progressed. Clonality rose at ibrutinib response, remained stable during sustained remission, and dropped back toward baseline at progression.

In light of the paper, this sample's time point label describes: 12 to 13 months on ibrutinib. For TCR beta library preparation, approximately 2 micrograms of genomic DNA were extracted from the cryopreserved PBMCs. High-throughput TCR beta sequencing was performed on longitudinal blood samples from CLL patients receiving ibrutinib monotherapy. The patients took part in an open-label, single-center phase 2 trial of ibrutinib monotherapy. Concerning this clone itself: Its antigen is currently not known. Base quality data are lacking; no much larger clone is found one base away. This specimen includes other DNA sequences encoding the same CDR3.

On a MiSeq, deep resolution sequencing aimed for a depth between 1 in 1 million and 1 in 200,000 T cells, with each clonotype covered approximately 9.8x on average. TCR beta libraries were generated with the immunoSEQ hsTCRB Kit. Per the source publication's procedure: The data were analyzed with ImmunoSEQ Analyzer and ImmunoSEQ Data Assistant, and V, D and J gene assignments followed IMGT definitions. Clonality was computed as one minus normalized Shannon entropy of productive rearrangement frequencies, ranging from 0 to 1. Only overrepresented clonotypes making up at least 0.05% of the repertoire of each patient were included in the public clonotype analysis. About twelve repertoires from age-matched healthy donors, obtained from immuneACCESS, served as clonality controls. What TCRdb holds here is the immuneACCESS table cut down to in-frame rearrangements. Part of the clones is not present; checked against another copy, under half of the missing clones reflect an unresolved V gene, and the others are unexplained. The DNA gave D and trimming, while V, J and clone size come from that table. The sample table holds hundreds of thousands of clones, of which 65% to 80% were seen once. Of the sample, approximately 6% falls within the top ten clones.

CDR1 and CDR2, per the germline V gene, are MNHEY and SVGAGI. From cysteine to phenylalanine, the CDR3 is 12 amino acids long. Solely the CDR3 DNA is kept, with 36 bases framed from the first base. The germline V and J ends show losses of 6 bases and 4 bases respectively, and no gene match explains 1 base of the junction. The rearranged chain carries TRBV6-5 and TRBJ2-7, and 9 junction bases match TRBD1. The receptor's source is a human donor with chronic lymphocytic leukemia. The sample consisted of PBMCs, taken after 12 months of ibrutinib treatment. The base sequence is TGTGCCAGCAGGACAGGGGGGTACGAGCAGTACTTC. This encodes CASRTGGYEQYF.